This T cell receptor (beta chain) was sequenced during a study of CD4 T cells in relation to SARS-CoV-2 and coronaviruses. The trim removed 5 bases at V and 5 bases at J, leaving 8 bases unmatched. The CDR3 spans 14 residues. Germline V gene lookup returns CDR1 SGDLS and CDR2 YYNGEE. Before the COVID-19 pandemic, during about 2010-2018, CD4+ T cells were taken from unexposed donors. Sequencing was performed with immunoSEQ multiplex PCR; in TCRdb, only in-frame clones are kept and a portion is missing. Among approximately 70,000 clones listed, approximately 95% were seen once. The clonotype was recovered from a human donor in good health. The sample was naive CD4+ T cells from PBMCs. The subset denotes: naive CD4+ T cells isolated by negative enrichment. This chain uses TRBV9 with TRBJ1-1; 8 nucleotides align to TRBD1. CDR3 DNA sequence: TGTGCCAGCAGTCCGACAGGGGTTGTTACTGAAGCTTTCTTT. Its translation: CASSPTGVVTEAFF.